The rows below give T cell receptor beta chains drawn from one sample of a study of identical twins. One entry per CDR3 protein results from TCRdb running MiXCR on the 5' RACE reads. The sample has around 340,000 distinct CDR3 sequences, 9% seen once. Material for sequencing was naive T cells sorted from blood. The receptors originated from a woman in her forties or fifties in good health. Both conserved end residues are part of each CDR3. D genes are given only for firm matches. Clone size is shown for a subset of rows, as once, few, many or a class of expanded clone.

clone_size | cdr3_length | j_call | d_call | v_call | cdr3_nt | cdr3_aa
NA | 14 | TRBJ1-4 | TRBD1 | TRBV12-3/TRBV12-4 | TGTGCCAGCAGTTTCGGGACAGGGGGAGAAAAACTGTTTTTT | CASSFGTGGEKLFF
NA | 16 | TRBJ2-7 | TRBD2 | TRBV11-3 | TGTGCCAGCAGCACACATACTAGCGGGGCCTCCTACGAGCAGTACTTC | CASSTHTSGASYEQYF
few | 17 | TRBJ2-7 | TRBD2 | TRBV20-1 | TGCAGTGCTAGTGGGGGACTAGCGGGAGGGGTCTCCTACGAGCAGTACTTC | CSASGGLAGGVSYEQYF
many | 13 | TRBJ2-3 | NA | TRBV10-3 | TGTGCCATCAGTGACACTTCTACAGATACGCAGTATTTT | CAISDTSTDTQYF
many | 17 | TRBJ2-2 | TRBD1 | TRBV3-1 | TGTGCCAGCAGCCAGACAGGGGGCGGGAAGAACACCGGGGAGCTGTTTTTT | CASSQTGGGKNTGELFF
few | 17 | TRBJ2-1 | TRBD1 | TRBV11-3 | TGTGCCAGCAGCCTCCGGACAGGGGTCTCTTCCTACAATGAGCAGTTCTTC | CASSLRTGVSSYNEQFF
few | 14 | TRBJ1-1 | NA | TRBV3-1 | TGTGCCAGCAGCCAAGACCCGGTTGCAAAGACAGCTTTCTTT | CASSQDPVAKTAFF
NA | 14 | TRBJ2-7 | NA | TRBV19 | TGTGCCAGTAGTATCTCCAGTACGGGATACGAGCAGTACTTC | CASSISSTGYEQYF
NA | 15 | TRBJ2-2 | TRBD2 | TRBV5-1 | TGCGCCAGCAGGCCCGCCGGGACTAGCGCTAGGGAGCTGTTTTTT | CASRPAGTSARELFF
NA | 13 | TRBJ1-4 | NA | TRBV20-1 | TGCAGTGTCCCGGGACCGTTAATAGAAAAACTGTTTTTT | CSVPGPLIEKLFF
NA | 19 | TRBJ2-6 | TRBD1 | TRBV2 | TGTGCCAGCAGTGACTTCCGGACAGGGGGCCTCTCTGGGGCCAACGTCCTGACTTTC | CASSDFRTGGLSGANVLTF
many | 16 | TRBJ2-1 | NA | TRBV10-3 | TGTGCCATCAGTGAGTCGAGAGATTACTCCTACAATGAGCAGTTCTTC | CAISESRDYSYNEQFF
NA | 13 | TRBJ2-1 | TRBD2 | TRBV11-2 | TGTGCCAGCAGCTTCGCGGGAGTGGCTGAGCAGTTCTTC | CASSFAGVAEQFF
many | 13 | TRBJ2-3 | TRBD1 | TRBV29-1 | TGCATCAGACAGGGGTGTGGGGCAGATACGCAGTATTTT | CIRQGCGADTQYF
few | 15 | TRBJ1-6 | NA | TRBV14 | TGTGCCAGCAGCCCGGGGGTCGGGGGTAATTCACCCCTCCACTTT | CASSPGVGGNSPLHF
few | 12 | TRBJ1-1 | NA | TRBV29-1 | TGCAGCGTTGAAGATCACAAGTCTGAAGCTTTCTTT | CSVEDHKSEAFF
NA | 15 | TRBJ1-2 | TRBD1 | TRBV27 | TGTGCCAGCAGTTTAACGACAGGGGCTCGGTATGGCTACACCTTC | CASSLTTGARYGYTF
NA | 12 | TRBJ2-1 | NA | TRBV11-2 | TGTGCCAGCAGCACAGCCATTAATGAGCAGTTCTTC | CASSTAINEQFF
few | 14 | TRBJ2-2 | TRBD1 | TRBV5-6 | TGTGCCTACGAGGACAGGCGAAACACCGGGGAGCTGTTTTTT | CAYEDRRNTGELFF
few | 16 | TRBJ2-3 | NA | TRBV4-2 | TGTGCCAGCAGCCAAGTGGTAGCGGAAAGCACAGATACGCAGTATTTT | CASSQVVAESTDTQYF
NA | 15 | TRBJ1-6 | NA | TRBV7-9 | TGTGCCAGCAGCCGTCTTGCACAGGAGAATTCACCCCTCCACTTT | CASSRLAQENSPLHF
few | 14 | TRBJ1-3 | NA | TRBV27 | TGTGCCAGCAGCCGGGCCGGGGTTGGAAACACCATATATTTT | CASSRAGVGNTIYF
NA | 15 | TRBJ1-6 | NA | TRBV4-1 | TGCGCCAGCAGCCAAGATCAGGCAGTTAATTCACCCCTCCACTTT | CASSQDQAVNSPLHF
few | 13 | TRBJ1-1 | NA | TRBV27 | TGTGCCAGCAGTCTGAGGGAATTTACTGAAGCTTTCTTT | CASSLREFTEAFF
many | 15 | TRBJ2-7 | TRBD2 | TRBV5-1 | TGCGCCAGCAGCTTGGTGTCTAGCGGGATCGACGAGCAGTACTTC | CASSLVSSGIDEQYF
many | 15 | TRBJ2-1 | NA | TRBV28 | TGTGCCAGCAGCCGACAGGGGAGCGGGAGATATGAGCAGTTCTTC | CASSRQGSGRYEQFF
many | 15 | TRBJ1-5 | NA | TRBV12-3/TRBV12-4 | TGTGCCAGCAGGGCTGGACAGTCAGGGACTCAGCCCCAGCATTTT | CASRAGQSGTQPQHF
few | 17 | TRBJ2-6 | TRBD2 | TRBV12-3/TRBV12-4 | TGTGCCAGCAGTTTGCTAGCGGGGTCCTCTGGGGCCAACGTCCTGACTTTC | CASSLLAGSSGANVLTF
NA | 16 | TRBJ2-1 | NA | TRBV12-3/TRBV12-4 | TGTGCCAGCAGGACCGGACAGCCCCTCCTCGGCAATGAGCAGTTCTTC | CASRTGQPLLGNEQFF